What follows describes a single TCR beta chain. Measured with immunoSEQ multiplex PCR; TCRdb has only the in-frame clones, and not every one. The table records fewer than 95,000 clones, about 88% of them present only once. This CDR3 is built from 13 residues. Trimming cost V 6 bases and J 0 bases, with 6 bases left between them. Germline assignment: CDR1 MDHEN and CDR2 SYDVKM. The data were obtained in a study of control samples from healthy donors and cancer patients. Input material: blood. This clonotype originated in a woman aged 45-65 years in good health. The gene calls are TRBV28 and TRBJ1-3, with D possibly matching TRBD1 (6 bases). The CDR3 nucleotides are TGTGCCAGCAGGGACAGCTCTGGAAACACCATATATTTT. Amino acid sequence: CASRDSSGNTIYF.